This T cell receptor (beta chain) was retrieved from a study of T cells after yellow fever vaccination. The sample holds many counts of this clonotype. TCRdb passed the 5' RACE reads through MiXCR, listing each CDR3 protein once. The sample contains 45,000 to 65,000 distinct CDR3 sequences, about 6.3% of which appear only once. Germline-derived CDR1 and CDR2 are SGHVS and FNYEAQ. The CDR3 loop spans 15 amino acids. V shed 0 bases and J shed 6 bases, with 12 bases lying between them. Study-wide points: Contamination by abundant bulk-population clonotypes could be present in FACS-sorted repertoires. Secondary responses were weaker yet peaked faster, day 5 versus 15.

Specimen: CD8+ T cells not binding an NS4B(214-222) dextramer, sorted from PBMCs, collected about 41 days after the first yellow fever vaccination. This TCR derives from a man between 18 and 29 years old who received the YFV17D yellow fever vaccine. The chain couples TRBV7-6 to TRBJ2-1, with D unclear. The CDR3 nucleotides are TGTGCCAGCAGCTTAGCGTTGGCCTATTTCAATGAGCAGTTCTTC. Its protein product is CASSLALAYFNEQFF.